This T cell receptor beta chain is from a study of shared T cell receptors in the human thymus. V was trimmed by 2 bases and J by 9 bases, leaving 26 bases between them. This CDR3 is 18 amino acids long. The germline V gene encodes CDR1 ENHRY and CDR2 SYGVKD. Clones were read by immunoSEQ multiplex PCR, and TCRdb kept only the in-frame ones, dropping some. The repertoire holds some 720,000 clones, with over 75% as singletons. These data were also reused for a study on human thymus T cells. That work adds: Thymus tissue was removed during corrective cardiac surgery.

This TCR came from a boy in the first two years of life with a congenital heart defect. V is TRBV10-3 and J is TRBJ1-5; tentatively, D is TRBD1 (6 bases). The sequenced sample consisted of thymocytes. CDR3 in DNA: TGTGCCATCAGTGAGCCTACGACAGGAATAGGGCGCATGGGGCCCCAGCATTTT. Translation: CAISEPTTGIGRMGPQHF.